These 9 T cell receptor beta chains were sequenced from one sample in a study of T cells in Graves' hyperthyroidism and ophthalmopathy. The CDR3 regions of TCR beta were amplified from RNA transcripts. Initially, a first-round RT-PCR of the TCR CDR3 employed the HTBI primer set. TCRdb recomputed calls from the multiplex PCR reads with MiXCR, one row per CDR3 protein. Of 200,000 to 300,000 distinct CDR3 sequences listed, around 24% are singletons. The sequenced material came from blood. These receptors were taken from a woman aged 40-49 years with Graves' ophthalmopathy.

Ten or more counts support this clonotype. This chain links TRBV19 with TRBJ2-6; D is possibly TRBD1 or TRBD2 (6 bases each). Germline V gene data show CDR1 as LNHDA and CDR2 as SQIVND (reference sequence). Deletions cut 5 bases from V and 1 base from J, with 12 bases between. The CDR3 loop spans 16 amino acids. The CDR3 is CASSSPGASGANVLTF. For the CDR3, the DNA is TGTGCCAGTAGTTCCCCGGGGGCGTCTGGGGCCAACGTCCTGACTTTC.

The chain carries TRBV28 and TRBJ1-1; TRBD1 aligns across 8 bases. J gave up 11 bases and V 6 bases, and 17 bases lay outside the gene matches. CDR3 length: 15 amino acids. CDR1 is MDHEN, CDR2 SYDVKM, per germline. CDR3 loop: CASRKRGETGDLAFF. As DNA, the CDR3 is TGTGCCAGCAGGAAAAGAGGGGAGACAGGGGATTTGGCTTTCTTT.

This clonotype was recorded many times. This chain joins TRBV6-1 and TRBJ2-2; 10 positions agree with TRBD2. The CDR3 runs to 14 residues. CDR1 is MNHNS, CDR2 SASEGT, per germline. V lost 8 bases, J lost 2 bases, and 2 bases stayed unmatched. CDR3 residues: CASGLAVNTGELFF. The CDR3 region has the DNA TGTGCCAGCGGACTAGCGGTTAACACCGGGGAGCTGTTTTTT.

This clonotype was picked up many times. V and J are TRBV5-6 and TRBJ1-2; weak D call: TRBD1 (5 bases). The CDR3 consists of 14 residues. Germline loops: CDR1 SGHDT, CDR2 YYEEEE. The V and J ends lost 0 bases and 2 bases respectively, with 8 bases between them. The CDR3 sequence: CASSLVRQNYGYTF. CDR3 DNA sequence: TGTGCCAGCAGCTTGGTCCGACAGAACTATGGCTACACCTTC.

This clonotype was observed at least ten times. The chain combines TRBV30 with TRBJ2-5; 7 positions agree with TRBD1. This CDR3 has 13 residues. CDR1 is GTSNPN and CDR2 is SVGIG in the germline V gene (reference sequence). With 3 bases clipped from V and 3 bases from J, the junction kept 4 bases outside the gene matches. CDR3 in amino acids: CAWRVGQEETQYF. CDR3 bases: TGTGCCTGGAGAGTAGGACAGGAAGAGACCCAGTACTTC.

The chain carries TRBV6-5 and TRBJ1-2; D is undetermined. The CDR3 spans 15 residues. V gave up 4 bases and J gave up 0 bases, with 12 bases separating them. The germline CDR1 and CDR2 sequences are MNHEY and SVGAGI. The CDR3 here is CASSSSNLANYGYTF. The DNA for the CDR3 is TGTGCCAGCAGTTCCTCTAATTTAGCTAACTATGGCTACACCTTC.

This clonotype was found many times. The chain has TRBV20-1 and TRBJ2-7; no clear D gene. Germline CDR1 and CDR2: DFQATT and SNEGSKA (reference sequence). V lost 6 bases and J 2 bases, leaving 20 bases between the germline ends. CDR3 size: 15 residues. For the CDR3, the DNA is TGCAGTGCAAGGTCATCAGGAGAAGTAACCTACGAGCAGTACTTC. Encoded protein: CSARSSGEVTYEQYF.

This clonotype was seen ten or more times. This chain links TRBV20-1 with TRBJ2-7; D is possibly TRBD1 (5 bases). This CDR3 region has 12 residues. The ends were cut back, 6 bases at V and 1 base at J, with 10 bases in the middle. The germline gives CDR1 DFQATT, CDR2 SNEGSKA (reference sequence). Written as DNA, the CDR3 is TGCAGTGCACTCGACAGTTCCTACGAGCAGTACTTC. This codes for CSALDSSYEQYF.

This clonotype was recorded at least ten times. This chain uses TRBV28 with TRBJ1-2; 7 bases align to TRBD1. CDR1 and CDR2 (germline): MDHEN, SYDVKM. J lost 4 bases, V lost 7 bases, and 9 bases had no gene match. CDR3 length equals 14 residues. CDR3 nucleotide sequence: TGTGCCAGCATTCCCAGGGGGGTATTCTATGGCTACACCTTC. It encodes CASIPRGVFYGYTF.